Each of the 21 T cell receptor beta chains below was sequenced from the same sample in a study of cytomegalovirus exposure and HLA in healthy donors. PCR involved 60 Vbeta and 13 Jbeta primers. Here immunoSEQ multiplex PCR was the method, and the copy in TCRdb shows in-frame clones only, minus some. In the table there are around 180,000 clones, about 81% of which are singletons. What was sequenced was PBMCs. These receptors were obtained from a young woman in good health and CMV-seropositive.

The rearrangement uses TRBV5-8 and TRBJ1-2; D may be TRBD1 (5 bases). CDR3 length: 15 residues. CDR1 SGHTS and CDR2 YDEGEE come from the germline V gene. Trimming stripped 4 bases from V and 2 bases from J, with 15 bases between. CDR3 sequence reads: CASSPEGRGNYGYTF. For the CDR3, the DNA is TGTGCCAGCAGCCCGGAGGGACGTGGAAACTATGGCTACACCTTC.

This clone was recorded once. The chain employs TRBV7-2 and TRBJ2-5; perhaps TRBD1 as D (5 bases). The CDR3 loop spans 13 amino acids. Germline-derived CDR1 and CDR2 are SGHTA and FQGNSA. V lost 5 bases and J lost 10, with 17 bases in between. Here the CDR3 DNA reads TGTGCCAGCAGCCCGGACATGGATGGGGTCCAGTACTTC. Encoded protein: CASSPDMDGVQYF.

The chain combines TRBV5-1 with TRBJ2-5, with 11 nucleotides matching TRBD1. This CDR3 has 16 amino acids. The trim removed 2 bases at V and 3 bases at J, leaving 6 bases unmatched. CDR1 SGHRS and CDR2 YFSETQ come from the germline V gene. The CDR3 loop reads CASSFRPGQGEETQYF. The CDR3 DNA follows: TGCGCCAGCAGCTTTAGGCCGGGACAGGGGGAAGAGACCCAGTACTTC.

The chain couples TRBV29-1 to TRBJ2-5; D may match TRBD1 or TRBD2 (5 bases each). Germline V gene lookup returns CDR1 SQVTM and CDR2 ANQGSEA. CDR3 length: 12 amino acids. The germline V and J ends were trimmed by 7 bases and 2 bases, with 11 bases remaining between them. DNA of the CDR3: TGCAGCGCTGACAGCGGACAAGAGACCCAGTACTTC. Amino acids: CSADSGQETQYF.

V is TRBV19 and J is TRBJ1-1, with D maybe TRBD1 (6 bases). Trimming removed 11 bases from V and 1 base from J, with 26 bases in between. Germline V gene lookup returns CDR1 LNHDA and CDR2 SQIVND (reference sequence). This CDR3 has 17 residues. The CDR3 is CAARGSATGIENTEAFF. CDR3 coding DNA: TGTGCCGCCCGTGGGTCGGCAACAGGGATAGAGAACACTGAAGCTTTCTTT.

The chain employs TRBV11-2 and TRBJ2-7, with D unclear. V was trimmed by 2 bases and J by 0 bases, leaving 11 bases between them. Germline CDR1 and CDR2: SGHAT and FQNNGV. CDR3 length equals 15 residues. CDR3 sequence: CASSLWVAASYEQYF. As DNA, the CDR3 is TGTGCCAGCAGCTTATGGGTGGCGGCCTCCTACGAGCAGTACTTC.

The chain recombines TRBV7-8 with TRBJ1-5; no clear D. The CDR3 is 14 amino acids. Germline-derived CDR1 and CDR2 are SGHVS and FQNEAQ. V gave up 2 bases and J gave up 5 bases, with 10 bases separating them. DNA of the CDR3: TGTGCCAGCAGCTTAAACTTGAGGGATCAGCCCCAGCATTTT. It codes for CASSLNLRDQPQHF. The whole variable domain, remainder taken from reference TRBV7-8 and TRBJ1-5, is GAGVSQSPRYKVAKRGQDVALRCDPISGHVSLFWYQQALGQGPEFLTYFQNEAQLDKSGLPSDRFFAERPEGSVSTLKIQRTQQEDSAVYLCASSLNLRDQPQHFGDGTRLSIL.

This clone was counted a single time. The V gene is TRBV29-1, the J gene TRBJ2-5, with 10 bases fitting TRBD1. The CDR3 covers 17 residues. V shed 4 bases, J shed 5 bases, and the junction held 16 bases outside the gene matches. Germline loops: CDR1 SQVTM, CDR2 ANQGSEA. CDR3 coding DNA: TGCAGCGTTGGGAAGGGACAGGGGCCGCTAAGTCGGGAGACCCAGTACTTC. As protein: CSVGKGQGPLSRETQYF.

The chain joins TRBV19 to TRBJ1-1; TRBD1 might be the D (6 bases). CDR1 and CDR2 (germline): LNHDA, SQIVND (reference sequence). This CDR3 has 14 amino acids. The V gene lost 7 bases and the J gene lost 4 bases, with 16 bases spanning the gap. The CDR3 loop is CASTTGRGGTEAFF. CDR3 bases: TGTGCCAGTACCACGGGCAGGGGCGGCACTGAAGCTTTCTTT.

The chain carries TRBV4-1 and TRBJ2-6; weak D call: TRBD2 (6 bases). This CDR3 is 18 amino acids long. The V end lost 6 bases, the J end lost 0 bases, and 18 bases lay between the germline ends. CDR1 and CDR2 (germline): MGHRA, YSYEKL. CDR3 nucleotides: TGCGCCAGCAGACAACCGTGGGGGAGGACCTCTGGGGCCAACGTCCTGACTTTC. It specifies CASRQPWGRTSGANVLTF.

The CDR3 reads CATSSQGEETQYF. For the CDR3, the DNA is TGTGCCACCAGCAGCCAAGGGGAAGAGACCCAGTACTTC. This chain connects TRBV15 to TRBJ2-5, with D possibly matching TRBD1 (5 bases). Between the trimmed V and J ends, which lost 3 bases and 3 bases, there was a span of 8 bases. Germline V gives CDR1 LNHNV, CDR2 YYDKDF (reference sequence). The CDR3 covers 13 residues. The whole variable domain, remainder taken from reference TRBV15 and TRBJ2-5, is DAMVIQNPRYQVTQFGKPVTLSCSQTLNHNVMYWYQQKSSQAPKLLFHYYDKDFNNEADTPDNFQSRRPNTSFCFLDIRSPGLGDTAMYLCATSSQGEETQYFGPGTRLLVL.

CDR3 sequence (DNA): TGCGCCAGCAGCTTCGGGACAGGGGGGACTGAAGCTTTCTTT. Amino acids: CASSFGTGGTEAFF. The J gene is TRBJ1-1, the V gene TRBV5-1; TRBD1 agrees at 11 bases. The V segment lost 2 bases and the J segment 5 bases; nucleotides outside the gene matches: 2. CDR1 and CDR2 from the germline V gene are SGHRS and YFSETQ. The CDR3 has 14 amino acids.

CDR3 in amino acids: CASSNLGSQGTEAFF. The CDR3 bases are TGTGCCAGCAGTAATTTGGGGTCACAGGGCACTGAAGCTTTCTTT. This chain uses TRBV7-9 with TRBJ1-1, with D possibly being TRBD1 (6 bases). This CDR3 has 15 amino acids. V was clipped by 6 bases and J by 4 bases, with 18 bases between them. Germline lookup yields CDR1 SEHNR and CDR2 FQNEAQ (reference sequence).

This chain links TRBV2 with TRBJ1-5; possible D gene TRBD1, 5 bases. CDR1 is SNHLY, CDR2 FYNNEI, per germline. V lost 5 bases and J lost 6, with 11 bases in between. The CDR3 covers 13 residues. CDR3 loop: CASSWTMSQPQHF. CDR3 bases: TGTGCCAGCAGTTGGACAATGAGTCAGCCCCAGCATTTT.

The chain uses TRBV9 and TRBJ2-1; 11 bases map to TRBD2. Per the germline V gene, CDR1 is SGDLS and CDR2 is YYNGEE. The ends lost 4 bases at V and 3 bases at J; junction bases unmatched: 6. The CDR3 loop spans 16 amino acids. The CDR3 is CASSFQTSGIYNEQFF. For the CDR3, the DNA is TGTGCCAGCAGCTTTCAGACTAGCGGGATCTACAATGAGCAGTTCTTC. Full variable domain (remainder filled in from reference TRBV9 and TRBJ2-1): DSGVTQTPKHLITATGQRVTLRCSPRSGDLSVYWYQQSLDQGLQFLIQYYNGEERAKGNILERFSAQQFPDLHSELNLSSLELGDSALYFCASSFQTSGIYNEQFFGPGTRLTVL.

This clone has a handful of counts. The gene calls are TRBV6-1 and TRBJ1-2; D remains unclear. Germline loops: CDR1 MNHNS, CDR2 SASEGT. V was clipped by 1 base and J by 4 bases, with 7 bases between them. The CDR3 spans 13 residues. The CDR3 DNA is TGTGCCAGCAGTGAAGGGGAGATCTATGGCTACACCTTC. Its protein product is CASSEGEIYGYTF.

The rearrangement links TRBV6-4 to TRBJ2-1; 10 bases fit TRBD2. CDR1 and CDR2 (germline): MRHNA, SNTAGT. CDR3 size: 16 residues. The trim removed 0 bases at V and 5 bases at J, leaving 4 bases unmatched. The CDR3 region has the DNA TGTGCCAGCAGTGACTCGGCTAGCGGGGGCCACAATGAGCAGTTCTTC. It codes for CASSDSASGGHNEQFF.

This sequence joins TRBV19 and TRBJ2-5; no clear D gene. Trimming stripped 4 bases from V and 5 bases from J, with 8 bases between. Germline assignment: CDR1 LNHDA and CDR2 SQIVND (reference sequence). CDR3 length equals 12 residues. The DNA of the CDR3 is TGTGCCAGTAGTACACCCGGGGAGACCCAGTACTTC. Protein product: CASSTPGETQYF. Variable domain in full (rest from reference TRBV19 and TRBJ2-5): DGGITQSPKYLFRKEGQNVTLSCEQNLNHDAMYWYRQDPGQGLRLIYYSQIVNDFQKGDIAEGYSVSREKKESFPLTVTSAQKNPTAFYLCASSTPGETQYFGPGTRLLVL.

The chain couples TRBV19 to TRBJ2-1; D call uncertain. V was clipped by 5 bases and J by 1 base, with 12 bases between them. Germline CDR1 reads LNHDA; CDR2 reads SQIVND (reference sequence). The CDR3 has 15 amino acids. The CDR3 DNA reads TGTGCCAGTAGTCTCGACTCGGCGTCCTACAATGAGCAGTTCTTC. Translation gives CASSLDSASYNEQFF.

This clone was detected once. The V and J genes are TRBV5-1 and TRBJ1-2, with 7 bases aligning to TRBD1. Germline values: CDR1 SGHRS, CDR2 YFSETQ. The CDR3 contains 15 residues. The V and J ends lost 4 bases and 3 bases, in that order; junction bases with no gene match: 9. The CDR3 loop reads CASSPADTGDYGYTF. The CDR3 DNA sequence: TGCGCCAGCAGCCCCGCGGACACAGGGGACTATGGCTACACCTTC.

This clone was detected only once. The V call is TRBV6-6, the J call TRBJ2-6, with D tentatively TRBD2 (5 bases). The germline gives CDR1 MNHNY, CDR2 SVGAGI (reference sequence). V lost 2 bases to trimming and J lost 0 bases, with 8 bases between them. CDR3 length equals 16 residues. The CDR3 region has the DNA TGTGCCAGCAGTTACCGCGACTACTCTGGGGCCAACGTCCTGACTTTC. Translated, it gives CASSYRDYSGANVLTF.